This is a list of T cell receptor beta chains from one sample in a study of radiation and T cells in renal cell carcinoma. Generated by immunoSEQ multiplex PCR, the TCRdb table keeps only in-frame clones and is missing some. Of about 150,000 clones detected, 75% to 90% appear once; the ten largest clones hold 17%. Source: blood, taken from a patient whose treatment included radiotherapy and nephrectomy. These receptors originate from a woman between 45 and 65 years old with renal cell carcinoma. Both conserved end residues are part of each CDR3. The order of the fields is J gene, V gene, D gene, clone size, CDR3 protein, CDR3 DNA. A D gene is named only where the DNA matches it firmly. Not every row has a clone size; where given, it reads once, few, many or a size class.

j_call: TRBJ2-1
v_call: TRBV4-3
d_call: TRBD2
clone_size: .
cdr3_aa: CASSQDREGDEQFF
cdr3_nt: TGCGCCAGCAGCCAAGATCGGGAGGGAGATGAGCAGTTCTTC

j_call: TRBJ2-7
v_call: TRBV19
d_call: .
clone_size: few
cdr3_aa: CASSISREAEQYF
cdr3_nt: TGTGCCAGTAGTATTTCGAGAGAGGCCGAGCAGTACTTC

j_call: TRBJ2-3
v_call: TRBV7-2
d_call: TRBD2
clone_size: .
cdr3_aa: CASSLGLAGAADTQYF
cdr3_nt: TGTGCCAGCAGCTTAGGACTAGCGGGAGCTGCAGATACGCAGTATTTT

j_call: TRBJ2-7
v_call: TRBV12-1
d_call: .
clone_size: .
cdr3_aa: CASSSGTYEQYF
cdr3_nt: TGTGCCAGCAGCTCTGGAACCTACGAGCAGTACTTC

j_call: TRBJ2-7
v_call: TRBV14
d_call: .
clone_size: .
cdr3_aa: CASSQTRREQYF
cdr3_nt: TGTGCCAGCAGCCAAACAAGGCGTGAGCAGTACTTC

j_call: TRBJ2-7
v_call: TRBV7-2
d_call: .
clone_size: .
cdr3_aa: CASSPAYEQYF
cdr3_nt: TGTGCCAGCAGCCCGGCATACGAGCAGTACTTC

j_call: TRBJ2-6
v_call: TRBV11-3
d_call: TRBD2
clone_size: .
cdr3_aa: CASSPPRGLAGRTGANVLTF
cdr3_nt: TGTGCCAGCAGCCCCCCCAGGGGACTAGCGGGGCGTACTGGGGCCAACGTCCTGACTTTC

j_call: TRBJ2-7
v_call: TRBV7-3
d_call: .
clone_size: .
cdr3_aa: CASSLTGGEYEQYF
cdr3_nt: TGTGCCAGCAGCTTAACTGGCGGCGAGTACGAGCAGTACTTC

j_call: TRBJ1-1
v_call: TRBV5-1
d_call: .
clone_size: .
cdr3_aa: CASSLSLLADTEAFF
cdr3_nt: TGCGCCAGCAGCTTGAGCCTCCTCGCGGACACTGAAGCTTTCTTT

j_call: TRBJ1-2
v_call: TRBV29-1
d_call: .
clone_size: .
cdr3_aa: CSVSPGEGGGYTF
cdr3_nt: TGCAGCGTTTCCCCCGGTGAAGGCGGGGGCTACACCTTC

j_call: TRBJ2-3
v_call: TRBV29-1
d_call: TRBD2
clone_size: .
cdr3_aa: CSVADGAGGLDTQYF
cdr3_nt: TGCAGCGTAGCCGATGGGGCGGGGGGCTTGGATACGCAGTATTTT

j_call: TRBJ1-3
v_call: TRBV7-9
d_call: .
clone_size: .
cdr3_aa: CASSSHKFSGNTIYF
cdr3_nt: TGTGCCAGCAGCTCGCACAAGTTCTCTGGAAACACCATATATTTT

j_call: TRBJ2-7
v_call: TRBV6-1
d_call: TRBD1
clone_size: .
cdr3_aa: CASSEALTGGVLYEQYF
cdr3_nt: TGTGCCAGCAGTGAAGCCTTGACAGGGGGCGTTTTATACGAGCAGTACTTC

j_call: TRBJ1-1
v_call: TRBV2
d_call: .
clone_size: .
cdr3_aa: CASSERPDTEAFF
cdr3_nt: TGTGCCAGCAGTGAACGACCAGACACTGAAGCTTTCTTT

j_call: TRBJ1-6
v_call: TRBV2
d_call: TRBD1
clone_size: many
cdr3_aa: CASRGQGNNSPLHF
cdr3_nt: TGTGCCAGCAGAGGACAGGGTAATAATTCACCCCTCCACTTT

j_call: TRBJ1-2
v_call: TRBV19
d_call: .
clone_size: .
cdr3_aa: CASTSPGGDYGYTF
cdr3_nt: TGTGCCAGTACGTCGCCCGGAGGGGACTATGGCTACACCTTC

j_call: TRBJ1-6
v_call: TRBV6-5
d_call: .
clone_size: .
cdr3_aa: CASSYSTQAGVLHF
cdr3_nt: TGTGCCAGCAGTTACTCGACACAAGCAGGGGTCCTCCACTTT

j_call: TRBJ2-5
v_call: TRBV29-1
d_call: TRBD1
clone_size: .
cdr3_aa: CSVYRGEETQYF
cdr3_nt: TGCAGCGTGTACAGGGGTGAAGAGACCCAGTACTTC

j_call: TRBJ1-4
v_call: TRBV30
d_call: .
clone_size: .
cdr3_aa: CAWSAQIEFNEKLFF
cdr3_nt: TGTGCCTGGAGTGCCCAAATAGAGTTTAATGAAAAACTGTTTTTT

j_call: TRBJ2-1
v_call: TRBV4-1
d_call: TRBD2
clone_size: .
cdr3_aa: CASSPRTSGGNEQFF
cdr3_nt: TGCGCCAGCAGCCCCCGGACTAGCGGGGGCAATGAGCAGTTCTTC

j_call: TRBJ2-7
v_call: TRBV28
d_call: TRBD1
clone_size: .
cdr3_aa: CASSFRQGASYEQYF
cdr3_nt: TGTGCCAGCAGTTTCAGGCAGGGGGCATCCTACGAGCAGTACTTC

j_call: TRBJ1-1
v_call: TRBV2
d_call: .
clone_size: .
cdr3_aa: CASNSRTGNTEAFF
cdr3_nt: TGTGCCAGCAATTCCCGGACGGGGAACACTGAAGCTTTCTTT

j_call: TRBJ1-2
v_call: TRBV19
d_call: .
clone_size: .
cdr3_aa: CASSIGPYGYTF
cdr3_nt: TGTGCCAGTAGTATCGGTCCATATGGCTACACCTTC

j_call: TRBJ1-1
v_call: TRBV7-2
d_call: .
clone_size: .
cdr3_aa: CASSLEAPGAFF
cdr3_nt: TGTGCCAGCAGCTTAGAGGCGCCAGGAGCTTTCTTT

j_call: TRBJ2-7
v_call: TRBV7-9
d_call: TRBD1
clone_size: .
cdr3_aa: CASSVDRAVQYF
cdr3_nt: TGTGCCAGCAGCGTGGACAGGGCGGTGCAGTACTTC

j_call: TRBJ2-2
v_call: TRBV9
d_call: TRBD1
clone_size: .
cdr3_aa: CASSFRQGQNGELFF
cdr3_nt: TGTGCCAGCAGCTTCCGACAGGGTCAAAACGGGGAGCTGTTTTTT

j_call: TRBJ2-7
v_call: TRBV4-1
d_call: .
clone_size: .
cdr3_aa: CASSPQGNYEQYF
cdr3_nt: TGCGCCAGCAGCCCCCAGGGAAACTACGAGCAGTACTTC

j_call: TRBJ2-3
v_call: TRBV19
d_call: .
clone_size: once
cdr3_aa: CASSIGTDPGGTDTQYF
cdr3_nt: TGTGCCAGTAGTATAGGGACAGATCCCGGTGGGACAGATACGCAGTATTTT

j_call: TRBJ1-1
v_call: TRBV7-9
d_call: TRBD1
clone_size: few
cdr3_aa: CASSSYPGQGASNTEAFF
cdr3_nt: TGTGCCAGCAGCTCCTACCCGGGACAGGGGGCTTCGAACACTGAAGCTTTCTTT

j_call: TRBJ2-2
v_call: TRBV6-4
d_call: .
clone_size: .
cdr3_aa: CASSQDRANTGELFF
cdr3_nt: TGTGCCAGCAGCCAAGACAGAGCGAACACCGGGGAGCTGTTTTTT

j_call: TRBJ2-1
v_call: TRBV7-6
d_call: TRBD2
clone_size: .
cdr3_aa: CASSLEGGRGYEQFF
cdr3_nt: TGTGCCAGCAGCTTAGAGGGCGGGAGGGGGTATGAGCAGTTCTTC

j_call: TRBJ2-2
v_call: TRBV29-1
d_call: .
clone_size: .
cdr3_aa: CSVVGDRELFF
cdr3_nt: TGCAGCGTGGTAGGTGACAGGGAGCTGTTTTTT

j_call: TRBJ2-1
v_call: TRBV11-2
d_call: .
clone_size: .
cdr3_aa: CASSLGSVSVNEQFF
cdr3_nt: TGTGCCAGCAGCTTAGGCTCGGTTAGTGTGAATGAGCAGTTCTTC

j_call: TRBJ2-5
v_call: TRBV7-2
d_call: TRBD2
clone_size: .
cdr3_aa: CASSGLAGGPRQTQYF
cdr3_nt: TGTGCCAGCTCGGGACTAGCGGGGGGGCCGAGGCAGACCCAGTACTTC

j_call: TRBJ1-3
v_call: TRBV25-1
d_call: .
clone_size: once
cdr3_aa: CASQSSGNTIYF
cdr3_nt: TGTGCCTCCCAGTCCTCTGGAAACACCATATATTTT

j_call: TRBJ2-2
v_call: TRBV10-1
d_call: .
clone_size: .
cdr3_aa: CASSASGRAGELFF
cdr3_nt: TGCGCCAGCAGTGCTTCGGGACGGGCCGGGGAGCTGTTTTTT

j_call: TRBJ1-5
v_call: TRBV18
d_call: .
clone_size: .
cdr3_aa: CASSPGSNQPQHF
cdr3_nt: TGTGCCAGCTCACCGGGTAGCAATCAGCCCCAGCATTTT

j_call: TRBJ2-5
v_call: TRBV4-2
d_call: TRBD2
clone_size: .
cdr3_aa: CASSQLGLAGAWETQYF
cdr3_nt: TGTGCCAGCAGCCAACTTGGACTAGCGGGAGCTTGGGAGACCCAGTACTTC

j_call: TRBJ1-1
v_call: TRBV19
d_call: .
clone_size: .
cdr3_aa: CASSTSVGDTEAFF
cdr3_nt: TGTGCCAGTAGTACCTCCGTCGGGGACACTGAAGCTTTCTTT

j_call: TRBJ1-1
v_call: TRBV11-1
d_call: TRBD1
clone_size: once
cdr3_aa: CASSLGGTANTEAFF
cdr3_nt: TGTGCCAGCAGCTTAGGTGGGACAGCTAACACTGAAGCTTTCTTT

j_call: TRBJ1-5
v_call: TRBV19
d_call: .
clone_size: once
cdr3_aa: CASSPREVLGNQPQHF
cdr3_nt: TGTGCCAGTAGTCCCCGGGAAGTTTTAGGCAATCAGCCCCAGCATTTT